This T cell receptor (beta chain) is from a study of lymphopenia after photon versus proton radiotherapy. Whole-study findings and limits: Post-nadir TCR diversity decline inversely tracked overall survival among those who died. Under photons, naive T cells and diversity fell while effector/memory populations rose. Authors raise, but do not show, better survival with proton therapy. After lymphocyte nadir, photon-treated repertoires showed oligoclonal expansion, especially CD8+ Temra.

Remarks on this clone: Its specificity is not known.

Assay used: immunoSEQ multiplex PCR; TCRdb lists only in-frame clones, some missing. The table shows about 26,000 clones, with 75% to 90% occurring only once. Germline V gene sequence: CDR1 SEHNR, CDR2 FQNEAQ (reference sequence). V shed 4 bases and J shed 7 bases, with 19 bases lying between them. This CDR3 is built from 15 residues. The starting material was peripheral blood, obtained from a patient treated with photon-based radiotherapy. This clonotype was obtained from a man aged 25 to 40 with gastric cancer. This chain joins TRBV7-9 and TRBJ1-2; the D gene is possibly TRBD1 (5 bases). The CDR3 spells CASSSRREGLGGYTF. Here the CDR3 DNA reads TGTGCCAGCAGCTCCAGACGAGAGGGGCTGGGTGGCTACACCTTC.